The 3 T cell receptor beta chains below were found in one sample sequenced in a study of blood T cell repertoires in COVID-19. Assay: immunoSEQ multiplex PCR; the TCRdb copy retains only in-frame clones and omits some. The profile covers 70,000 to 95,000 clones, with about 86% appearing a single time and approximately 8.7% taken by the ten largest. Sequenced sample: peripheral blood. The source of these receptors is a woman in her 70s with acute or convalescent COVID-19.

The CDR3 coding sequence is TGTGCCAGCAGCACCCGGGGTAGCGGGGCCTCCTACAATGAGCAGTTCTTC. Encoded protein: CASSTRGSGASYNEQFF. V gene TRBV21-1 combines with J gene TRBJ2-1; the listed D gene, TRBD2, was not tested against the DNA. TRBV21-1 is marked as a pseudogene. This CDR3 is 17 amino acids long.

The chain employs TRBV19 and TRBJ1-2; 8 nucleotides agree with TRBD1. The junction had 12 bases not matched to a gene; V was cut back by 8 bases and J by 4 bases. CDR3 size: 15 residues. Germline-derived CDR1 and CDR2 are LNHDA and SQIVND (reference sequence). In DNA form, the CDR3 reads TGTGCCAGTTCCCCCGGGACAGGAGGGGCCTATGGCTACACCTTC. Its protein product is CASSPGTGGAYGYTF.

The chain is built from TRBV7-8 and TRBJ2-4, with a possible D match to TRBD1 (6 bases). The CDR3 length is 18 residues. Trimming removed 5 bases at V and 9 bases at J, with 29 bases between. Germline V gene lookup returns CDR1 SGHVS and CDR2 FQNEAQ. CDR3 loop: CASSPLQGSKVAEVIQYF. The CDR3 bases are TGTGCCAGCAGCCCCCTACAGGGATCAAAAGTCGCGGAAGTCATTCAGTACTTC.